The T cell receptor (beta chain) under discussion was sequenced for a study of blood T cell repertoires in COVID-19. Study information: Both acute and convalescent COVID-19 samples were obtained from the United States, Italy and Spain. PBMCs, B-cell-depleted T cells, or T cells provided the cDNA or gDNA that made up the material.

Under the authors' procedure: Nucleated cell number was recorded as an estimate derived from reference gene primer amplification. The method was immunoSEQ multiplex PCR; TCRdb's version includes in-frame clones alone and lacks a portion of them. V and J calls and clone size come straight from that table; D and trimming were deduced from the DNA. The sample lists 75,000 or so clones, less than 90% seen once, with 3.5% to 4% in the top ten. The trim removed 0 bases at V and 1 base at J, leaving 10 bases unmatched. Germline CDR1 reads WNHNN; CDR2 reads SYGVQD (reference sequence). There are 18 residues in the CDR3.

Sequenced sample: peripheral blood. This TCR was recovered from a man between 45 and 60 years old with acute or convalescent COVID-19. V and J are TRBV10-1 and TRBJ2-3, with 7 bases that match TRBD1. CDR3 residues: CASSESRRPGGGTDTQYF. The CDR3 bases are TGCGCCAGCAGTGAGTCAAGGCGACCAGGGGGTGGCACAGATACGCAGTATTTT.